Below are 4 T cell receptor beta chains sequenced from a single sample in a study of graft-versus-host responses after intestinal transplantation. The protocol was immunoSEQ multiplex PCR, while the TCRdb copy is restricted to in-frame clones and leaves out a portion. Of about 130,000 clones in the sample, around 90% were seen once. No antigen has been identified for these receptors. The starting material was unstimulated CD4+ T cells sorted from spleen or lymph node cells, obtained before intestinal transplant. These receptors came from a human donor who received an intestinal transplant.

This clone was counted a single time. The rearrangement links TRBV6-1 to TRBJ1-3; D unclear. Germline V lookup: CDR1 MNHNS, CDR2 SASEGT. There are 15 residues in the CDR3. Trimming removed 10 bases at V and 0 bases at J, with 16 bases between. This CDR3 is CANAFRAPSGNTIYF. CDR3 DNA: TGTGCCAACGCGTTCCGGGCCCCCTCTGGAAACACCATATATTTT.

The CDR3 is CASSLEPGAYEQYF. The DNA of the CDR3 is TGTGCCAGCAGCTTAGAACCGGGGGCCTACGAGCAGTACTTC. This chain connects TRBV7-7 to TRBJ2-7; maybe TRBD2 (6 bases). Germline-derived CDR1 and CDR2 are SSHAT and FNYEAQ (reference sequence). This CDR3 comprises 14 residues. V was pared by 1 base and J by 2 bases, with 9 bases between.

The sample holds one count of this clone. This chain links TRBV19 with TRBJ1-5, with TRBD1 as a possible D gene (5 bases). Trimming took 0 bases from V and 3 from J, leaving 15 bases between them. This CDR3 is built from 17 residues. Germline CDR1 LNHDA, CDR2 SQIVND (reference sequence). CDR3 sequence (DNA): TGTGCCAGTAGTATAGACACAGGCTTCGCCTTCAATCAGCCCCAGCATTTT. It yields the protein CASSIDTGFAFNQPQHF.

The chain links TRBV9 to TRBJ2-5, with D perhaps given as TRBD1 or TRBD2 (5 bases each). The CDR3 has 13 amino acids. The germline V gene has CDR1 SGDLS and CDR2 YYNGEE. V was shortened by 0 bases and J by 5 bases, with 8 bases between the two germline ends. The chain's CDR3 is CASSVGGMETQYF. The CDR3, as DNA: TGTGCCAGCAGCGTAGGGGGGATGGAGACCCAGTACTTC.